This T cell receptor beta chain was identified during a study of shared clonotypes between healthy human individuals. Study-level background: CD4 naive and memory got three plates each, CD8 naive two, CD8 memory one. Notes on the study in general: In this cohort, only blood was sampled, and tissue repertoires likely differ.

In the case of this clone: No antigen is known for it.

As processed by the authors: Without quality scores, immunoSEQ junctional reads could not be filtered like full-length reads. Profiling relied on immunoSEQ multiplex PCR, and the TCRdb table lists in-frame clones only, not all of them. That table is the source of V, J and clone size, and D and trimming were worked out from the DNA. Among about 2 million clones, less than 95% were seen once, and the ten largest hold more than 0.9%. The CDR3 is made up of 16 amino acids. V lost 1 base, J lost 3 bases, and 17 bases lay in between. Germline values: CDR1 SGHNT, CDR2 YYREEE (reference sequence). Cells designated naive CD8 were CD45RO-negative and were positively selected for CCR7, with terminally differentiated effector memory CD45RA+ cells excluded. Donation came from healthy HIV-negative adults that had no recent acute infections or vaccinations.

Sample: naive CD8+ T cells sorted from blood. The chain employs TRBV5-4 and TRBJ2-7; D uncertain. This receptor was taken from a man between 18 and 29 years old in good health. The CDR3 protein is CASSLFPPEGIYEQYF. DNA for the CDR3: TGTGCCAGCAGCTTGTTCCCCCCGGAAGGGATCTACGAGCAGTACTTC.